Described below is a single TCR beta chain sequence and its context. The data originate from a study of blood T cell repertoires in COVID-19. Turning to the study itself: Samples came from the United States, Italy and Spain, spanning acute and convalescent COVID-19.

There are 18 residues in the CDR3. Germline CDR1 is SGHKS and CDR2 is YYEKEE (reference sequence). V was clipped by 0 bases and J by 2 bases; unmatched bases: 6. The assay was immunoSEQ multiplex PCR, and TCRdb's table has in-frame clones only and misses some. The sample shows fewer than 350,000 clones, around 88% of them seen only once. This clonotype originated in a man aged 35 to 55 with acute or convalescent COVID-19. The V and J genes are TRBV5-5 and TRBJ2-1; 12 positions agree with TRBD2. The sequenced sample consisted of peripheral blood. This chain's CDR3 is CASSLGLAGAVPYNEQFF. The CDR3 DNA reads TGTGCCAGCAGCTTGGGACTAGCGGGGGCCGTCCCCTACAATGAGCAGTTCTTC. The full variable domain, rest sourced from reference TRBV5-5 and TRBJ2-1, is DAGVTQSPTHLIKTRGQQVTLRCSPISGHKSVSWYQQVLGQGPQFIFQYYEKEERGRGNFPDRFSARQFPNYSSELNVNALLLGDSALYLCASSLGLAGAVPYNEQFFGPGTRLTVL.